This TCR beta chain was sequenced during a study of blood T cell repertoires in COVID-19. Germline V gene lookup returns CDR1 DFQATT and CDR2 SNEGSKA (reference sequence). Trimming left V 3 bases short and J 2 bases short, with 14 bases between. This CDR3 is built from 14 residues. The data were produced by immunoSEQ multiplex PCR, yet TCRdb's version contains in-frame clones alone and is incomplete. The repertoire holds more than 350,000 clones, with 80% to 90% as singletons. The J gene is TRBJ2-7, the V gene TRBV20-1; D gene uncertain. The source of this sequence is a young man who had recovered from COVID-19. The material sequenced was PBMCs or T cells enriched from blood (not recorded which). CDR3 nucleotides: TGCAGTGCTAGTGTGGCGGCTTTGACCTACGAGCAGTACTTC. Protein sequence: CSASVAALTYEQYF.